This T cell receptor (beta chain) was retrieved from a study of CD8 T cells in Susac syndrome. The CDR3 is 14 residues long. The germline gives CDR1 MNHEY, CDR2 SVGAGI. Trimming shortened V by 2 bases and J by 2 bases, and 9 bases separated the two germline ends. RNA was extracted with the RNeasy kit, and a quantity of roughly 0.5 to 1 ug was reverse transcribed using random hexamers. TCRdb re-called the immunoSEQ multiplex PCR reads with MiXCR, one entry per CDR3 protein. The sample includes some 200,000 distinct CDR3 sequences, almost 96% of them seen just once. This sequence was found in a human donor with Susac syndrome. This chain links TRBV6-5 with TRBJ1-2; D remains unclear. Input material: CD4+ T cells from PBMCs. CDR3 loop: CASSYNTGNYGYTF. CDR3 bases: TGTGCCAGCAGTTACAACACGGGAAACTATGGCTACACCTTC.